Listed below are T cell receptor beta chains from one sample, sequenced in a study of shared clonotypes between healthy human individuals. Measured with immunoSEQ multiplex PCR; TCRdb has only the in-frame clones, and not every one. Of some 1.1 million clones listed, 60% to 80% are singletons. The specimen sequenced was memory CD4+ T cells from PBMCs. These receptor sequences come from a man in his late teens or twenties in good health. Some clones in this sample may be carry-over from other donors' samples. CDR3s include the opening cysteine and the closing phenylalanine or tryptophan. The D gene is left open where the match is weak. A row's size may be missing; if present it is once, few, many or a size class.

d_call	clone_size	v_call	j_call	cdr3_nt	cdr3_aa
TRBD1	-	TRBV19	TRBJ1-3	TGTGCCAGCCTCGCGGACAGGGCCTCTGGAAACACCATATATTTT	CASLADRASGNTIYF
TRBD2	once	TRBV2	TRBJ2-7	TGTGCCAGCAGAACTAGCGGGAGCACCTACGAGCAGTACTTC	CASRTSGSTYEQYF
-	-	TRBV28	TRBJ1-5	TGTGCCAGCAGGTTCACCAGGGGCTGGAGTCAGCCCCAGCATTTT	CASRFTRGWSQPQHF
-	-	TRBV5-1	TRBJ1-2	TGCGCCAGCAGTTTTGGGACAACCTCGGATGGCTACACCTTC	CASSFGTTSDGYTF
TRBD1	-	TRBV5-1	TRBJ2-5	TGCGCCAGCAGCAAAGGGGACAGGGGTGGAGAGACCCAGTACTTC	CASSKGDRGGETQYF
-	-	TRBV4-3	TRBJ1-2	TGCGCCAGCAGCCAAAGCGCGGGGGCTCGGGGCTACACCTTC	CASSQSAGARGYTF
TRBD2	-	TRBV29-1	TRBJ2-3	TGCAGCGTTGAAGACGCGTGGACTAGCGGGAGGTCCCCGACAGATACGCAGTATTTT	CSVEDAWTSGRSPTDTQYF
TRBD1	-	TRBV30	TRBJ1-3	TGTGCCTGGAGCGTACAGGGGGCAGGTGGAAACACCATATATTTT	CAWSVQGAGGNTIYF
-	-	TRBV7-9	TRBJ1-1	TGTGCCAGCAGCGAAAAGGGTCAGGGAGCTGAAGCTTTCTTT	CASSEKGQGAEAFF
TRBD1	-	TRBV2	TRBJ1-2	TGTGCCAGCAGCCCGACAGGGAGAAGCTATGGCTACACCTTC	CASSPTGRSYGYTF
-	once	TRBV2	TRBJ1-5	TGTGCCAGCAAGGAGACATATAGCAATCAGCCCCAGCATTTT	CASKETYSNQPQHF
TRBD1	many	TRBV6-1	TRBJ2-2	TGTGCCAGCAGTGAAGGGACGGGACAGATGTTCGCGAACACCGGGGAGCTGTTTTTT	CASSEGTGQMFANTGELFF
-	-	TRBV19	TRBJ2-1	TGTGCCAGTAAATCCGGGGCCCGGGATGAGCAGTTCTTC	CASKSGARDEQFF